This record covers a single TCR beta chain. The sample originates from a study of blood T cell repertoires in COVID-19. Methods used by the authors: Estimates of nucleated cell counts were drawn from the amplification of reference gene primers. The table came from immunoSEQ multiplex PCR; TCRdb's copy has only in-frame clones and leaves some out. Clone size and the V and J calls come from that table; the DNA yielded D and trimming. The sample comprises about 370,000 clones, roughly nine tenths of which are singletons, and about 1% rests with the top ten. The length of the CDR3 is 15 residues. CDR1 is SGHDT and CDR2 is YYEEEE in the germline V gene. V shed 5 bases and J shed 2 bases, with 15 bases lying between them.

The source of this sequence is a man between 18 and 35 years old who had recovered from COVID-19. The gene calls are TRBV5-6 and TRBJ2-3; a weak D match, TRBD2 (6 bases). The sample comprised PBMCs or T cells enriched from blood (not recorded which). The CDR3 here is CASRDTGTPTDTQYF. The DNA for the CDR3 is TGTGCCAGCAGGGACACCGGGACTCCCACAGATACGCAGTATTTT.